This TCR beta chain appears in the sequencing data of a study of blood T cells in healthy people across ages (dated by TCRdb to the mid-2010s). About the full investigation: In model experiments, roughly one uniquely barcoded TCR beta cDNA molecule per two T cells was captured by template switching. To track age-related changes in TCR beta repertoire diversity, the study relied on deep sequencing normalized with unique cDNA molecular identifiers. The donors were split into four age groups: young (average around 16 years), middle-aged (about 40), aged (approximately 60) and long-lived (roughly 86). To avoid experimental bias, donors of different ages were randomly spread across the sequencing lanes. The study analyzed two additional independent replicas of 1 million unique cDNA reads from the same blood draw for two donors, one aged 18 to 29 and one aged 80 or older. On the study overall, not on this receptor specifically: Total diversity estimates from one million sequenced T cells were considered lower bounds and underestimates. Because the CMV infection status of the donors was unknown, age-related changes in expanded clonotypes may potentially have been confounded. Observed TCR beta diversity correlated strongly with the percentage of naive T cells measured by flow cytometry. Bulk unsorted PBMC profiling prevented conclusive comparison of naive and antigen-experienced compartments. As age increased, observed TCR beta diversity per million T cells dropped in a roughly linear way, and a significant reduction was already evident by age around 41. The long-lived group showed more naive CD4+ T cells, fewer expanded clones and increased TCR diversity than the aged group, suggesting age selection.

The library was prepared using 5' RACE. The second PCR ran for roughly 6 to 11 cycles and used a J-beta primer mix along with a sample-barcoded 5' primer. Each TCR beta cDNA molecule received a unique molecular identifier from a template-switch 5' adaptor carrying 12 random nucleotides. Each sample yielded at least 2.5 million CDR3-containing paired-end reads. All of the RNA was converted into first-strand cDNA using the Mint cDNA synthesis kit, with a TRBC-specific oligonucleotide serving as the primer. Following uracil-DNA glycosylase treatment, a first 18-cycle PCR with universal primers M1SS and BC2_uni_R was performed on all cDNA. The authors processed their data as follows. For normalization, 1 million high-quality reads were randomly selected from each sample, with every read carrying a distinct molecular identifier. Instead of being binned into consensus sequences, reads with shared molecular identifiers were discarded. CDR3 identification, clonotype clustering and error correction used MiTCR with a Q25 quality threshold and the strictest error-elimination algorithm. Lower-bound total TCR beta diversity was estimated with a nonparametric unseen species model using Euler transformation. Clones were called with MiXCR by TCRdb after fastp trimmed the public reads at Q25, and only in-frame beta chains were retained. For every CDR3 protein sequence, its rows merge into one entry that carries the most common genes and DNA. V and J calls and clone size were set by TCRdb, not the authors. Here the sample has 1.8 million or so distinct CDR3 sequences; approximately 39% occur a single time. The ten largest clones capture 20% to 25% of the sample.

The donors were roughly 40 Caucasian individuals from Russia, aged roughly 6 to 100 years, who were systemically healthy. Approximately 9.3 milliliters of peripheral blood were collected from each donor into EDTA-treated Vacutainer tubes. Ficoll-Paque density-gradient centrifugation was used to isolate PBMCs, with at least 6.5 million per sample. Trizol reagent was used to extract total RNA from PBMCs, with at least 5 micrograms per sample. For every donor, flow cytometry on a PBMC aliquot measured the percentage of naive CD45RAhigh/CD27high T cells. To note about this clonotype: The clone's antigen remains unknown. Nothing much larger sits one base from this clone, and base qualities are not available.

Counted from cysteine to phenylalanine, this CDR3 has 18 amino acids. Left in the record is the CDR3 DNA by itself, 54 bases read in frame from the first base. Relative to germline, V is missing 0 bases and J is missing 1 base, with 11 bases of the junction outside any gene match. CDR1 and CDR2, per the germline V gene (reference sequence), are SSHAT and FNYEAQ. The sequenced sample consisted of blood. This clonotype originated in a human donor in good health. This chain is built from TRBV7-7 and TRBJ1-1, with 7 bases in between that match TRBD1. The nucleotides read TGTGCCAGCAGCTTAGCGAGGCGAGGAGGGGGCGGGAACACTGAAGCTTTCTTT. It translates as CASSLARRGGGGNTEAFF.